This T cell receptor beta chain was recorded in a study of regulatory T cells in long-lasting Graves disease. Study-wide background: Graves' patients diagnosed newly had used antithyroid drugs under 3 months.

CDR1 is MDHEN and CDR2 is SYDVKM in the germline V gene. There are 15 residues in the CDR3. The V gene lost 5 bases and the J gene lost 4 bases, with 17 bases spanning the gap. This clonotype was recorded at least ten times. Combining iRepertoire HTBI primers with Arm-PCR of CDR3 regions, the authors built TCR beta libraries. TCRdb passed the multiplex PCR reads through MiXCR, listing each CDR3 protein once. The sample carries 350,000 to 450,000 distinct CDR3 sequences, roughly 17% recorded once. Regarding time point: newly diagnosed GD, antithyroid drugs for less than 3 months. With RNA extracted from PBMCs as input, the TCR library was made. The sample was also reused in another study, on T cells in Graves' hyperthyroidism and ophthalmopathy. This second study notes: Stable Graves' hyperthyroidism denoted no ophthalmopathy progression over 18 months. Initially, a first-round RT-PCR of the TCR CDR3 employed the HTBI primer set.

This receptor was obtained from a man between 35 and 55 years old with Graves disease. This sample comprised peripheral blood mononuclear cells (PBMCs), obtained at new diagnosis, from a patient treated with antithyroid drugs. The V call is TRBV28, the J call TRBJ2-5; D not resolved. The CDR3 is CASSPATVARETQYF. The CDR3, as DNA: TGTGCCAGCAGTCCGGCCACAGTGGCAAGAGAGACCCAGTACTTC.